This T cell receptor (beta chain) originates from a study of cytomegalovirus exposure and HLA in healthy donors. Study-level information: The approximately 670 first-cohort repertoires and the 110 or so validation repertoires shared the same platform, a later analysis reported. Findings and caveats of the study: According to a subsequent analysis, TCR clusters from the first cohort were inclined to appear together in the 110 or so validation repertoires.

Libraries were prepared by immunoSEQ multiplex PCR; TCRdb keeps only in-frame clonotypes and omits some of them. The sample shows roughly 63,000 clones, around 89% of them seen only once. Worth noting for this clone: Its specificity is unknown.

Germline CDR1 and CDR2: KGHSH and LQKENI. The CDR3 extends over 17 amino acids. The V segment lost 3 bases and the J segment 2 bases; nucleotides outside the gene matches: 13. The TCR sequence derives from a woman between 18 and 30 years old in good health and CMV-seronegative. This rearrangement joins TRBV18 to TRBJ2-7, with 7 bases that match TRBD1. Sequencing was performed on PBMCs. The CDR3 reads CASSPNPPGTDTYEQYF. For the CDR3, the DNA is TGTGCCAGCTCACCTAATCCCCCCGGGACAGATACCTACGAGCAGTACTTC.